This T cell receptor beta chain came from a study of early T cells in non-severe SARS-CoV-2 infection. Study at large: Unsorted whole blood bulk RNA was sequenced, with unpaired chains.

This clonotype was counted a few times. Researchers tagged individual cDNA molecules with unique molecular identifiers. TCRdb re-derived calls from the 5' RACE reads in MiXCR, one entry per CDR3 protein. The table lists about 20,000 distinct CDR3 sequences, around 4.8% of them singletons. Germline CDR1 SGHRS, CDR2 YFSETQ. The CDR3 sequence is 14 residues long. V was pared by 2 bases and J by 1 base, with 9 bases between. The chain links TRBV5-1 to TRBJ2-5; perhaps TRBD1 as D (6 bases). This receptor was obtained from an adult who was a healthcare worker with PCR-confirmed SARS-CoV-2 infection or an uninfected control (not recorded which). The sequencing input was whole blood. CDR3 amino acids: CASSLQGIQETQYF. The CDR3, as DNA: TGCGCCAGCAGCTTACAGGGAATCCAAGAGACCCAGTACTTC. The whole variable domain, remainder taken from reference TRBV5-1 and TRBJ2-5, is KAGVTQTPRYLIKTRGQQVTLSCSPISGHRSVSWYQQTPGQGLQFLFEYFSETQRNKGNFPGRFSGRQFSNSRSEMNVSTLELGDSALYLCASSLQGIQETQYFGPGTRLLVL.